This note documents a single TCR beta chain sequence. This sample stems from a study of blood T cell repertoires in COVID-19. About the study: The analysed material was cDNA or gDNA that came from T cells, B-cell-depleted T cells, or PBMCs.

Those enrolled, adults aged about 18 to 95 years, came from 20 to 25 US areas. Allocation to cohorts depended on clinical history reported by the participants. The length of the CDR3 is 13 residues. V was shortened by 2 bases and J by 8 bases, with 15 bases between the two germline ends. Germline CDR1 GTSNPN, CDR2 SVGIG (reference sequence). Original processing notes: The assay estimated nucleated cells by amplifying reference gene primers. Profiled with immunoSEQ multiplex PCR; TCRdb holds only in-frame clones, not every one. D and trimming were read from the DNA, whereas the V and J calls and clone size are those reported in that table. Of under 300,000 clones in the sample, roughly 89% were seen once.

V is TRBV30 and J is TRBJ1-1; a possible D gene is TRBD1 (5 bases). The TCR was taken from a woman in her 40s who had recovered from COVID-19. The sequenced sample was PBMCs or T cells enriched from blood (not recorded which). The CDR3: CAWSWVPPGEAFF. As DNA, the CDR3 is TGTGCCTGGAGTTGGGTCCCTCCAGGGGAAGCTTTCTTT.